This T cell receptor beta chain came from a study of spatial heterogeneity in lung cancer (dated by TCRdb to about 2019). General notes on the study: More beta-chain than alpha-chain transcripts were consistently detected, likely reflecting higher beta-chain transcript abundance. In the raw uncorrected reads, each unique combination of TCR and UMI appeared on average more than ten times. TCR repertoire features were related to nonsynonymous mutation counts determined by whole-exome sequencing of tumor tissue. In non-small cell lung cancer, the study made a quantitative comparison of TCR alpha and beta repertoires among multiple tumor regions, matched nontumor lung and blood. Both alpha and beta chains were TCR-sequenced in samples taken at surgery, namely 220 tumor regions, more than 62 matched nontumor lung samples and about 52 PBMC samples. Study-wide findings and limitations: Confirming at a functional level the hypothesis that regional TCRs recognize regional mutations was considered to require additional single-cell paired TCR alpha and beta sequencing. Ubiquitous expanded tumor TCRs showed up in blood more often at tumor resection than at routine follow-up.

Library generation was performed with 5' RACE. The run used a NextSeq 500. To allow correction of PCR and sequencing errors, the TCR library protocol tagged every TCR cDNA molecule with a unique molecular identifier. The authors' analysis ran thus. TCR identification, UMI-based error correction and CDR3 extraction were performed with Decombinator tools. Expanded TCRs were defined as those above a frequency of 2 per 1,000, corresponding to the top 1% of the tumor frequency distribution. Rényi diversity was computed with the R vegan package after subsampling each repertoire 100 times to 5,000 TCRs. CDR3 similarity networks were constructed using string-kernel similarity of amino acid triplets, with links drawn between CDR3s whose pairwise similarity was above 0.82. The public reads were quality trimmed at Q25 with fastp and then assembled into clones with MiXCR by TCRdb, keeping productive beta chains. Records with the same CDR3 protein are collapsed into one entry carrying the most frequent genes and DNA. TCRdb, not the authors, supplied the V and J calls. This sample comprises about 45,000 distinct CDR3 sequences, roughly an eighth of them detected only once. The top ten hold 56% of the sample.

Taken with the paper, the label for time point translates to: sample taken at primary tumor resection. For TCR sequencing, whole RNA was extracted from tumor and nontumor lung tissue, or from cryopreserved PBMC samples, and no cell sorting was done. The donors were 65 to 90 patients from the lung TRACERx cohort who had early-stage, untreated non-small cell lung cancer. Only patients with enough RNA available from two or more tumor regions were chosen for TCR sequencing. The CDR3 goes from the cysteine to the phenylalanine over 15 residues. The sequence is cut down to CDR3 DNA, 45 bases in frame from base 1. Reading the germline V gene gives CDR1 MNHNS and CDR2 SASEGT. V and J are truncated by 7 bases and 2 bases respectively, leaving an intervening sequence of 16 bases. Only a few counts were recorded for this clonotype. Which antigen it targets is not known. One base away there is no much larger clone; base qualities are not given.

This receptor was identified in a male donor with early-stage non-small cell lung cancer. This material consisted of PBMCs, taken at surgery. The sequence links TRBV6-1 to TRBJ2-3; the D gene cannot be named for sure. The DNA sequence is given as TGTGCCAGCACCCTGGGGATAGGCACCACAGATACGCAGTATTTT. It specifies CASTLGIGTTDTQYF.